This is a list of T cell receptor beta chains from one sample in a study of beta chain features in type 1 diabetes. Here immunoSEQ multiplex PCR was the method, and the copy in TCRdb shows in-frame clones only, minus some. The sample includes 200,000 to 300,000 clones, 25% to 30% of them seen just once. What was sequenced was central memory CD4+ T cells from blood. The receptors shown here come from a man aged 30 to 45 in good health. CDR3s include the opening cysteine and the closing phenylalanine or tryptophan. A D gene is named only where the DNA matches it firmly. Size is omitted from some rows. Given values are once, few, many or a class for expanded clones.

size | length | J | D | V | CDR3 | DNA
- | 12 | TRBJ2-4 | - | TRBV30 | CAWSANGGLQYF | TGTGCCTGGAGTGCGAATGGGGGCCTTCAGTACTTC
- | 11 | TRBJ2-7 | TRBD1 | TRBV2 | CASRQGYEQYF | TGTGCCAGCCGACAGGGTTACGAGCAGTACTTC
few | 15 | TRBJ1-1 | - | TRBV28 | CASRLPKLGNTEAFF | TGTGCCAGCAGGCTACCTAAACTGGGGAACACTGAAGCTTTCTTT
- | 15 | TRBJ2-5 | TRBD2 | TRBV7-7 | CASSLAGVGQETQYF | TGTGCCAGCAGCTTGGCGGGAGTGGGCCAAGAGACCCAGTACTTC
few | 15 | TRBJ2-1 | TRBD1 | TRBV2 | CASSEGTDFFNEQFF | TGTGCCAGCAGTGAGGGGACAGACTTCTTCAATGAGCAGTTCTTC
few | 13 | TRBJ1-1 | - | TRBV6-1 | CASSGRMNTEAFF | TGTGCCAGCAGTGGACGGATGAACACTGAAGCTTTCTTT
- | 13 | TRBJ2-1 | - | TRBV28 | CASGNPLVYEQFF | TGTGCCAGCGGAAATCCACTTGTCTATGAGCAGTTCTTC
- | 12 | TRBJ1-5 | - | TRBV19 | CASSIQYQPQHF | TGTGCCAGTAGTATACAATATCAGCCCCAGCATTTT
few | 13 | TRBJ2-7 | - | TRBV7-9 | CASSLAGGYEQYF | TGTGCCAGCAGCTTAGCTGGCGGTTACGAGCAGTACTTC
- | 14 | TRBJ2-4 | - | TRBV7-4 | CASNRELGKNIQYF | TGTGCCAGCAACCGAGAGTTAGGCAAAAACATTCAGTACTTC
many | 16 | TRBJ2-3 | TRBD1 | TRBV30 | CAWSLTGVVSTDTQYF | TGTGCCTGGAGTCTTACAGGGGTGGTCAGCACAGATACGCAGTATTTT
few | 12 | TRBJ1-1 | - | TRBV2 | CASRPDGTEAFF | TGTGCCAGCAGACCCGACGGTACTGAAGCTTTCTTT
- | 15 | TRBJ2-7 | - | TRBV7-8 | CASSLVGFPSYEQYF | TGTGCCAGCAGCTTAGTAGGGTTTCCCTCCTACGAGCAGTACTTC
few | 14 | TRBJ2-7 | - | TRBV13 | CASSLQGRGYEQYF | TGTGCCAGCAGCTTACAGGGACGCGGCTACGAGCAGTACTTC
few | 14 | TRBJ2-1 | - | TRBV5-1 | CASSLALGLYEQFF | TGCGCCAGCAGCTTGGCCCTCGGACTTTATGAGCAGTTCTTC
- | 15 | TRBJ2-5 | - | TRBV5-1 | CASSAGTEDVATQYF | TGCGCCAGCAGCGCCGGGACTGAGGATGTGGCGACCCAGTACTTC
- | 12 | TRBJ2-5 | - | TRBV30 | CAWSVTGETQYF | TGTGCCTGGAGTGTAACGGGAGAGACCCAGTACTTC
few | 15 | TRBJ2-3 | - | TRBV7-8 | CASSLTEQSTDTQYF | TGTGCCAGCAGCTTAACGGAGCAGAGCACAGATACGCAGTATTTT
many | 14 | TRBJ2-7 | - | TRBV27 | CASSYKGALYEQYF | TGTGCCAGCAGTTACAAAGGGGCCCTTTACGAGCAGTACTTC
- | 17 | TRBJ2-7 | TRBD2 | TRBV30 | CAWSPPPRLAVTYEQYF | TGTGCCTGGAGCCCACCGCCCCGACTAGCGGTAACCTACGAGCAGTACTTC
once | 13 | TRBJ2-5 | - | TRBV10-3 | CATTSGVQETQYF | TGTGCCACTACCTCTGGGGTCCAAGAGACCCAGTACTTC
few | 15 | TRBJ2-1 | - | TRBV6-5 | CASGLTGIPYNEQFF | TGTGCCAGCGGACTAACAGGGATCCCCTACAATGAGCAGTTCTTC
- | 15 | TRBJ2-1 | TRBD2 | TRBV28 | CASSTLTSVGDEQFF | TGTGCCAGCAGTACCTTGACTAGCGTAGGCGATGAGCAGTTCTTC
- | 13 | TRBJ2-3 | - | TRBV30 | CAWTTHGADTQYF | TGTGCCTGGACGACCCATGGGGCAGATACGCAGTATTTT
- | 15 | TRBJ1-5 | TRBD1 | TRBV7-2 | CASSVGQGAGQPQHF | TGTGCCAGCAGCGTGGGACAGGGGGCCGGGCAGCCCCAGCATTTT
- | 15 | TRBJ2-3 | - | TRBV11-2 | CASTFRAASTDTQYF | TGTGCCAGCACCTTTAGAGCTGCTAGCACAGATACGCAGTATTTT
few | 11 | TRBJ1-1 | - | TRBV20-1 | CTAGRDTEAFF | TGCACCGCAGGCCGGGACACTGAAGCTTTCTTT